This is a list of T cell receptor beta chains from one sample in a study of regulatory T cells. Clones were sequenced by immunoSEQ multiplex PCR, and TCRdb holds only the in-frame ones, with some missing. The sample has tens of thousands of clones, approximately 90% seen once; the top ten hold about 1.3%. Source material: conventional CD4+ T cells sorted from blood. These receptors were taken from a child under 18 with CD3G deficiency. CDR3s include the opening cysteine and the closing phenylalanine or tryptophan. Fields, in order: V gene, clone size, J gene, D gene, CDR3 protein, CDR3 DNA. The D gene is left open where the match is weak. A clone size is listed for some rows: how often the clone was seen (once, few, many), or a class if it is expanded.

V: TRBV28; size: -; J: TRBJ2-7; D: -; CDR3: CASSLGQVHEQYF; DNA: TGTGCCAGCAGTTTAGGGCAGGTCCACGAGCAGTACTTC
V: TRBV6-1; size: -; J: TRBJ2-7; D: TRBD2; CDR3: CASKLSPREAYEQYF; DNA: TGTGCCAGCAAATTATCCCCACGGGAGGCCTACGAGCAGTACTTC
V: TRBV10-3; size: -; J: TRBJ2-7; D: -; CDR3: CAISDGASTHEQYF; DNA: TGTGCCATCAGTGATGGGGCTAGCACCCACGAGCAGTACTTC
V: TRBV10-3; size: -; J: TRBJ2-7; D: -; CDR3: CAISKGPSSSYEQYF; DNA: TGTGCCATCAGCAAGGGCCCCTCGAGCTCCTACGAGCAGTACTTC
V: TRBV6-1; size: -; J: TRBJ2-1; D: TRBD2; CDR3: CASSEPFSGRAKGRSYNEQFF; DNA: TGTGCCAGCAGTGAACCCTTTAGCGGGAGGGCCAAGGGTAGGTCCTACAATGAGCAGTTCTTC
V: TRBV7-8; size: -; J: TRBJ2-7; D: -; CDR3: CASSLVGGNYEQYF; DNA: TGTGCCAGCAGCTTAGTTGGGGGAAACTACGAGCAGTACTTC
V: TRBV7-9; size: -; J: TRBJ2-1; D: TRBD2; CDR3: CASSLTSGRADEQFF; DNA: TGTGCCAGCAGCTTAACTAGCGGGAGGGCCGATGAGCAGTTCTTC
V: TRBV28; size: -; J: TRBJ2-2; D: TRBD2; CDR3: CASSLGLAGAGTGELFF; DNA: TGTGCCAGCAGCCTCGGACTAGCGGGAGCGGGCACCGGGGAGCTGTTTTTT
V: TRBV7-8; size: -; J: TRBJ2-7; D: -; CDR3: CASSLKGDEQYF; DNA: TGTGCCAGCAGCTTGAAGGGAGACGAGCAGTACTTC
V: TRBV5-1; size: -; J: TRBJ2-3; D: -; CDR3: CASSSLGQDTQYF; DNA: TGCGCCAGCAGTAGCCTAGGACAAGATACGCAGTATTTT
V: TRBV19; size: -; J: TRBJ2-3; D: -; CDR3: CASSRADTDTQYF; DNA: TGTGCCAGTAGTCGGGCAGACACAGATACGCAGTATTTT
V: TRBV5-1; size: -; J: TRBJ2-1; D: TRBD1; CDR3: CASRPQGAGWPLSYNEQFF; DNA: TGCGCCAGCAGGCCACAGGGGGCTGGCTGGCCTCTCTCCTACAATGAGCAGTTCTTC
V: TRBV5-1; size: -; J: TRBJ2-7; D: TRBD2; CDR3: CASSLGAGNYEQYF; DNA: TGCGCCAGCAGCTTAGGAGCGGGGAACTACGAGCAGTACTTC
V: TRBV7-8; size: -; J: TRBJ2-4; D: -; CDR3: CASSLGPQGSTKNIQYF; DNA: TGTGCCAGCAGCTTAGGACCCCAGGGTTCAACCAAAAACATTCAGTACTTC
V: TRBV19; size: once; J: TRBJ1-2; D: TRBD1; CDR3: CASSIALDRGQRGGYTF; DNA: TGTGCCAGTAGTATCGCCCTGGACAGGGGGCAGAGAGGAGGCTACACCTTC
V: TRBV6-6; size: -; J: TRBJ2-7; D: TRBD1; CDR3: CASSRQGTYEQYF; DNA: TGTGCCAGCAGCAGACAGGGAACCTACGAGCAGTACTTC